The following is a T cell receptor beta chain sequence with its context. The entry originates in a study of early T cells in non-severe SARS-CoV-2 infection. The ends were cut back, 8 bases at V and 1 base at J, with 21 bases in the middle. The CDR3 runs to 17 residues. Researchers tagged individual cDNA molecules with unique molecular identifiers. TCRdb analysed the 5' RACE reads with MiXCR anew, one entry per CDR3 protein. The sample holds 70,000 to 75,000 distinct CDR3 sequences, over 9% seen once. The chain employs TRBV12-3 or TRBV12-4 and TRBJ1-5; D is undetermined. Sequences were obtained from whole blood. This TCR was recovered from an adult who was a healthcare worker with PCR-confirmed SARS-CoV-2 infection or an uninfected control (not recorded which). The CDR3 bases are TGTGCCAGCCGGGTCGGGTCGTTCGTCTTAAGCAATCAGCCCCAGCATTTT. Protein: CASRVGSFVLSNQPQHF.